These 9 T cell receptor beta chains originate from one sample sequenced in a study of T-cell reconstitution after alpha-beta-depleted transplantation in children. Unique molecular identifiers featured in how the TCRbeta library was prepared. MiXCR, run by TCRdb on the PCR reads, gives a single entry per CDR3 protein. The sample lists a few hundred thousand distinct CDR3 sequences; more than 20% were seen once. Specimen: PBMCs, mostly from graft donor cells, collected 360 days after TCRalphabeta/CD19-depleted stem cell transplant. The receptors shown here come from a female patient between 2 and 15 years old who had a stem cell transplant for congenital amegakaryocytic thrombocytopenia, so the T cells may come from the graft donor.

The V gene is TRBV20-1, the J gene TRBJ2-3; D is unclear. Trimming shortened V by 6 bases and J by 2 bases, and 15 bases separated the two germline ends. Germline CDR1 and CDR2: DFQATT and SNEGSKA (reference sequence). This CDR3 contains 14 residues. CDR3 in amino acids: CSARRPPSTDTQYF. CDR3 nucleotides: TGCAGTGCCCGACGTCCACCCTCCACAGATACGCAGTATTTT.

This clonotype was observed a few times. The genes are TRBV19 and TRBJ2-1; 13 nucleotides match TRBD2. From germline, CDR1 is LNHDA and CDR2 SQIVND (reference sequence). V was pared by 4 bases and J by 0 bases, with 12 bases of the junction left unmatched. The CDR3 extends over 20 amino acids. CDR3 amino acids: CASSKRLAGGPQSSYNEQFF. Here the CDR3 DNA reads TGTGCCAGTAGTAAAAGACTAGCGGGGGGACCTCAAAGCTCCTACAATGAGCAGTTCTTC.

The V gene is TRBV12-3 or TRBV12-4, the J gene TRBJ1-5, with D unclear. V dropped 2 bases and J dropped 0 bases, with 11 bases sitting between them. The CDR3 loop spans 16 amino acids. CDR3 bases: TGTGCCAGCAGTTTACCTACTGGGTATAGCAATCAGCCCCAGCATTTT. Protein product: CASSLPTGYSNQPQHF.

This clonotype showed up just a few times. The chain links TRBV6-5 to TRBJ2-2; tentatively, D is TRBD1 or TRBD2 (5 bases each). Trimming cost V 0 bases and J 3 bases, with 11 bases left between them. The CDR3 covers 16 residues. Germline CDR1 and CDR2: MNHEY and SVGAGI. The CDR3 loop reads CASSYSSGTHTGELFF. The CDR3 DNA follows: TGTGCCAGCAGTTACTCGTCAGGGACCCACACCGGGGAGCTGTTTTTT.

This chain connects TRBV6-1 to TRBJ1-4, with D possibly matching TRBD1 (5 bases). The CDR3 covers 15 residues. V lost 6 bases to trimming and J lost 7 bases, with 18 bases between them. CDR1 and CDR2 (germline): MNHNS, SASEGT. This CDR3 is CASSLYSRRGEKLFF. As DNA, the CDR3 is TGTGCCAGCAGCCTCTATTCGAGAAGGGGTGAAAAACTGTTTTTT.

The V gene is TRBV7-3, the J gene TRBJ2-7; TRBD1 agrees at 7 bases. Germline V gene data show CDR1 as SGHTA and CDR2 as FQGTGA. The CDR3 contains 13 residues. The junction had 6 bases not matched to a gene; V was cut back by 5 bases and J by 5 bases. CDR3 sequence (DNA): TGTGCCAGCAGCCGCGACAGGGATCACGAGCAGTACTTC. Translated, it gives CASSRDRDHEQYF.

J is TRBJ2-2 and V is TRBV7-3, with D possibly being TRBD2 (6 bases). This CDR3 is built from 17 residues. The V and J ends lost 4 bases and 0 bases respectively, with 15 bases between them. The germline gives CDR1 SGHTA, CDR2 FQGTGA. CDR3 coding DNA: TGTGCCAGCAGCTCAATGGGGGGACTTTCGAACACCGGGGAGCTGTTTTTT. This translates into CASSSMGGLSNTGELFF.

CDR3 protein: CASSLVGRKHYGYTF. The CDR3 DNA is TGTGCCAGCAGCTTAGTCGGCAGGAAACACTATGGCTACACCTTC. This sequence joins TRBV5-4 and TRBJ1-2; D gene uncertain. Trimming shortened V by 2 bases and J by 3 bases, and 14 bases separated the two germline ends. CDR1 and CDR2 (germline): SGHNT, YYREEE (reference sequence). The length of the CDR3 is 15 residues.

This clonotype was seen a handful of times. The chain recombines TRBV28 with TRBJ2-2; the D is unclear. This CDR3 region has 12 residues. Germline-derived CDR1 and CDR2 are MDHEN and SYDVKM. Trimming took off 7 bases at V and 12 bases at J, with 15 bases between the two ends. The DNA of the CDR3 is TGTGCCAGCACCCCGGATCAAACAAAGCTGTTTTTT. Translation: CASTPDQTKLFF.